This T cell receptor beta chain was sequenced in a study of long-term antiretroviral therapy in people with HIV. Survey-level immunoSEQ v3.0 assays were run. Profiling relied on immunoSEQ multiplex PCR, and the TCRdb table lists in-frame clones only, not all of them. The repertoire includes 25,000 or so clones, 83% of them detected once, and approximately 4.8% sits in the top ten. The CDR3 runs 12 residues. Between the trimmed V and J ends, which lost 8 bases and 4 bases, there was a span of 11 bases. Germline CDR1 reads SGHVS; CDR2 reads FNYEAQ. The TCR sequence derives from a young man with HIV. The chain employs TRBV7-6 and TRBJ1-1; D uncertain. Sequenced material: unsorted PBMCs, taken 3 years after starting antiretroviral therapy. The CDR3: CASRGTSTEAFF. In DNA form, the CDR3 reads TGTGCCAGCCGTGGAACTAGCACTGAAGCTTTCTTT.